This T cell receptor (beta chain) was identified in a study of T cell clonotyping in hematopoietic cell transplantation. About the research overall: Pretransplant recipient samples were taken after cytoreduction.

Study-wide points: Higher Inverse Simpson Index values in graft donor and pretransplant recipient predicted broader posttransplant TCR diversity. Pathologically expanded recipient clonotypes increased progressively from day 30 to day 180 as diversity fell.

Profiling relied on immunoSEQ multiplex PCR, and the TCRdb table lists in-frame clones only, not all of them. This sample has tens of thousands of clones, with 85% to 95% found just once. Details on this clone: Its specificity is not known.

Time point described: recipient sample about 28 days before transplant, after cytoreduction. Recipient blood drawn about 28 days pretransplant and days 30, 100, 180 after. Germline CDR1 reads MNHEY; CDR2 reads SMNVEV (reference sequence). The CDR3 covers 15 residues. V was cut by 5 bases and J by 0 bases, with 14 bases left in between. This receptor was identified in a man aged 40-50 years with chronic myeloid leukemia. Some clones in this sample may be carry-over from other donors' samples. The sample consisted of peripheral blood mononuclear cells, taken before stem cell transplant. The chain combines TRBV27 with TRBJ2-7; no definite D call. CDR3 bases: TGTGCCAGCAGTGAATTCACCCTGAGCTCCTACGAGCAGTACTTC. Translating it yields CASSEFTLSSYEQYF.